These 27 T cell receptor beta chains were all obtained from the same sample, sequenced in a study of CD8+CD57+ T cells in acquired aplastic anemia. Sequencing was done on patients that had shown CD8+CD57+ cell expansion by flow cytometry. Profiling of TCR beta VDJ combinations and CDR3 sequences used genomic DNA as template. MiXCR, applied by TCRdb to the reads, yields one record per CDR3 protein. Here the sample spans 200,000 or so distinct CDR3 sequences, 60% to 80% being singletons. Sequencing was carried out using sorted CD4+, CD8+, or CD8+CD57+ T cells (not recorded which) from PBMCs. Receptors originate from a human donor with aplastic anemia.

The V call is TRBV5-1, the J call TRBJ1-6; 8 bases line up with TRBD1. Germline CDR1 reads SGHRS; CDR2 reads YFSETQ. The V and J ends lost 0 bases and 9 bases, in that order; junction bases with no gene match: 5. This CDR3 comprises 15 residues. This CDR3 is CASSLARDRRSPLHF. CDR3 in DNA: TGCGCCAGCAGCTTGGCCCGGGACAGGCGTTCACCCCTCCACTTT.

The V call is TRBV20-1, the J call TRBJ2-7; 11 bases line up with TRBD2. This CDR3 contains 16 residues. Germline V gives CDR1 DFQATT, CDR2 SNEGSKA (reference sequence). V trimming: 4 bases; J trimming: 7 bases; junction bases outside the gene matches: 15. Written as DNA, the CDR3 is TGCAGTGCTACCGCCTTCGGGACTAGCGGACCAGGGGAGCAGTACTTC. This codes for CSATAFGTSGPGEQYF.

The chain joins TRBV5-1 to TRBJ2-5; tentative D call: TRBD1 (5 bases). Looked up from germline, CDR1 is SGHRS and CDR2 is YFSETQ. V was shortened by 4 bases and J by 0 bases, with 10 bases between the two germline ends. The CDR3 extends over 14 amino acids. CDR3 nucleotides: TGCGCCAGCAGCGCGGACATTGACCAAGAGACCCAGTACTTC. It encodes CASSADIDQETQYF. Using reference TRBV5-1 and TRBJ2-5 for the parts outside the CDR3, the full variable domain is KAGVTQTPRYLIKTRGQQVTLSCSPISGHRSVSWYQQTPGQGLQFLFEYFSETQRNKGNFPGRFSGRQFSNSRSEMNVSTLELGDSALYLCASSADIDQETQYFGPGTRLLVL.

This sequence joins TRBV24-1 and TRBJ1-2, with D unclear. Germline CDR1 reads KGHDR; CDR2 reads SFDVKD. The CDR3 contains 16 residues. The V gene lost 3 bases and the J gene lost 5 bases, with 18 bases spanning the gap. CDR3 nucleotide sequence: TGTGCCACCAGTGATCCTCTGCCAACCGAGGAGTATGGCTACACCTTC. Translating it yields CATSDPLPTEEYGYTF.

CDR3 sequence (DNA): TGCAGCGTGGCCTGGGGCAATGAGCAGTTCTTC. This encodes CSVAWGNEQFF. The chain couples TRBV29-1 to TRBJ2-1; the D is unclear. The CDR3 loop spans 11 amino acids. V lost 6 bases and J 6 bases, leaving 9 bases between the germline ends. Germline loops: CDR1 SQVTM, CDR2 ANQGSEA.

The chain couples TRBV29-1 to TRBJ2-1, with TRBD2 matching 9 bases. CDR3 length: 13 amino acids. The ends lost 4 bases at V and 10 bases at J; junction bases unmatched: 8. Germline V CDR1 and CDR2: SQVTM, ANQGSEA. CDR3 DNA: TGCAGCGTTGGACTAGCGGTCTATTTAGAGCAGTTCTTC. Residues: CSVGLAVYLEQFF.

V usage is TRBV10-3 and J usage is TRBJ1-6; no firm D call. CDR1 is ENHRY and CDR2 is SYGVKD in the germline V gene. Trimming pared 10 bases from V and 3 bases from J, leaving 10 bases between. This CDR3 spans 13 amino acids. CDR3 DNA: TGTGCCACGTTGCAAGGCTATAATTCACCCCTCCACTTT. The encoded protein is CATLQGYNSPLHF.

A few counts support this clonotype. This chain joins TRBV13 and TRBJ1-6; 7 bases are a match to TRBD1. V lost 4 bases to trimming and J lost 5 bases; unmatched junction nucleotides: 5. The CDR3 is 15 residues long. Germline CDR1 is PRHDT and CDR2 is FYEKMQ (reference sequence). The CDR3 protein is CASSYGTADNSPLHF. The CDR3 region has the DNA TGTGCCAGCAGCTACGGGACAGCAGATAATTCACCCCTCCACTTT. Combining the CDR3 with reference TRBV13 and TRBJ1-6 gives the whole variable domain AAGVIQSPRHLIKEKRETATLKCYPIPRHDTVYWYQQGPGQDPQFLISFYEKMQSDKGSIPDRFSAQQFSDYHSELNMSSLELGDSALYFCASSYGTADNSPLHFGNGTRLTVT.

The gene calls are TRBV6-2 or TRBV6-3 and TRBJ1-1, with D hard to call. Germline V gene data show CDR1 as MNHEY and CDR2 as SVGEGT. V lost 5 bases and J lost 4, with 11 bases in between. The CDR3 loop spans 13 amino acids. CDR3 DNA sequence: TGTGCCAGCAGTGGCGGGGAGGCCACTGAAGCTTTCTTT. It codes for CASSGGEATEAFF.

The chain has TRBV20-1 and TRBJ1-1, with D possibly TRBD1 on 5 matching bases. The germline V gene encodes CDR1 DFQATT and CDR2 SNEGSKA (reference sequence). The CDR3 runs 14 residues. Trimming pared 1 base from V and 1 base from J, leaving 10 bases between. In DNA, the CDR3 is TGCAGTGCTAGAGTCGGGGCACAGAACACTGAAGCTTTCTTT. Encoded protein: CSARVGAQNTEAFF.

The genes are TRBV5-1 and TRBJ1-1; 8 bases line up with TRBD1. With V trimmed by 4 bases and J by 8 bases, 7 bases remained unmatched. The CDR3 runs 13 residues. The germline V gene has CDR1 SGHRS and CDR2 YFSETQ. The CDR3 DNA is TGCGCCAGCAGCCATCTTCAGGGGGCGGAAGCTTTCTTT. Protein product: CASSHLQGAEAFF.

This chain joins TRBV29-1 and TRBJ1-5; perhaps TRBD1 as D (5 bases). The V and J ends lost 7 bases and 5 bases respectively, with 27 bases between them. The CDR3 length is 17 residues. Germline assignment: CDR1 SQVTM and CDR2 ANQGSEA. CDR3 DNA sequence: TGCAGCGCTGTTAGTAGGATAGGGGATAGTGGCCATCAGCCCCAGCATTTT. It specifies CSAVSRIGDSGHQPQHF. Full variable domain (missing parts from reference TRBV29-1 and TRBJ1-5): SAVISQKPSRDICQRGTSLTIQCQVDSQVTMMFWYRQQPGQSLTLIATANQGSEATYESGFVIDKFPISRPNLTFSTLTVSNMSPEDSSIYLCSAVSRIGDSGHQPQHFGDGTRLSIL.

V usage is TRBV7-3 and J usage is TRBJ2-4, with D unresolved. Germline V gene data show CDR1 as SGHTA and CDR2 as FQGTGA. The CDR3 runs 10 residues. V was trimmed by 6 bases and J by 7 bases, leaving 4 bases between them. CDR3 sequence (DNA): TGTGCCAGCAGTAGCAACATTCAGTACTTC. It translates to CASSSNIQYF.

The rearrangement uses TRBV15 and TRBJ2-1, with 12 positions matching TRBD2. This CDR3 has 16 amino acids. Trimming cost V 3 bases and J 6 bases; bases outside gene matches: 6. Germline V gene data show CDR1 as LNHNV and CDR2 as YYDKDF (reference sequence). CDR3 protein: CATSRNTGLAGNEQFF. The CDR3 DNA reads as TGTGCCACCAGCAGGAACACGGGACTAGCGGGCAATGAGCAGTTCTTC.

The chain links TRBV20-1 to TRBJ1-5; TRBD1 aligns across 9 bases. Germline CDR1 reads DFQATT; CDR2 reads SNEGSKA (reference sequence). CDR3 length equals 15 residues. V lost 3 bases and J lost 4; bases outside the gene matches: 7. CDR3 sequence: CSARQTGGKNQPQHF. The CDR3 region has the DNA TGCAGTGCTAGGCAGACAGGGGGAAAGAATCAGCCCCAGCATTTT.

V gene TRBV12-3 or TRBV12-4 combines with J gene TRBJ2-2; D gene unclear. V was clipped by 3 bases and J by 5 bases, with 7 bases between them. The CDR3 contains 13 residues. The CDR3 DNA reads TGTGCCAGCAGTTTCTCACTGACCGGGGAGCTGTTTTTT. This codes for CASSFSLTGELFF.

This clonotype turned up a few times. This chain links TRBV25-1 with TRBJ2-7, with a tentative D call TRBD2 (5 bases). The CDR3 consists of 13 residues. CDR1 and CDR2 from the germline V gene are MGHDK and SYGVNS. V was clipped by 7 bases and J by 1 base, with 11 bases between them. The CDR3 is CASTPEVSYEQYF. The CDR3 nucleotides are TGTGCCAGCACTCCGGAGGTGTCCTACGAGCAGTACTTC.

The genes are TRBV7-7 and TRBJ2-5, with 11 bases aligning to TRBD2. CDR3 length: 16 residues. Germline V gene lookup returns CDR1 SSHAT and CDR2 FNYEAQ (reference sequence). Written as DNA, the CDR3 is TGTGCTAGCGGCTTATATACTAGCGGGGGACAAGAGACCCAGTACTTC. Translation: CASGLYTSGGQETQYF.

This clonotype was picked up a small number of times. CDR3 sequence (DNA): TGTGCCAGCAGCTTACAGGCCTCACCCCTCCACTTT. It specifies CASSLQASPLHF. The J gene is TRBJ1-6, the V gene TRBV7-9; D gene uncertain. CDR1 SEHNR and CDR2 FQNEAQ come from the germline V gene (reference sequence). Trimming shortened V by 2 bases and J by 10 bases, and 6 bases separated the two germline ends. This CDR3 spans 12 amino acids.

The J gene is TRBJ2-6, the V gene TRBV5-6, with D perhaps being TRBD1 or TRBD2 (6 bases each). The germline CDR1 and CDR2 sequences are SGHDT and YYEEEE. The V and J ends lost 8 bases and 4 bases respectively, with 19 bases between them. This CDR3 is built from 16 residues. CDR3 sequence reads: CASSNPGARGANVLTF. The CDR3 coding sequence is TGTGCCAGTAGTAACCCGGGGGCGAGGGGGGCCAACGTCCTGACTTTC.

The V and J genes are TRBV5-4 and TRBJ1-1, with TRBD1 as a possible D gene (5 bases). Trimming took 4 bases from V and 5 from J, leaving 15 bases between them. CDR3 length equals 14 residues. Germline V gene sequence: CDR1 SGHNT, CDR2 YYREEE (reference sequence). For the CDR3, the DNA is TGTGCCAGCAGCCACCTCGGGGGAGGAACTGAAGCTTTCTTT. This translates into CASSHLGGGTEAFF. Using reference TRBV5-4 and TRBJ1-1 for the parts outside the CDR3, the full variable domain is ETGVTQSPTHLIKTRGQQVTLRCSSQSGHNTVSWYQQALGQGPQFIFQYYREEENGRGNFPPRFSGLQFPNYSSELNVNALELDDSALYLCASSHLGGGTEAFFGQGTRLTVV.

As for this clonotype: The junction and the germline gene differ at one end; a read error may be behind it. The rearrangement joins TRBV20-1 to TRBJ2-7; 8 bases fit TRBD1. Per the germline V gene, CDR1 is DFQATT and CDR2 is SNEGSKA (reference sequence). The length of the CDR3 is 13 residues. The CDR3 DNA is TGCAGTGCCCGGCAGGGGGCCCCCTACGAGCAGTTTTTC. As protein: CSARQGAPYEQFF.

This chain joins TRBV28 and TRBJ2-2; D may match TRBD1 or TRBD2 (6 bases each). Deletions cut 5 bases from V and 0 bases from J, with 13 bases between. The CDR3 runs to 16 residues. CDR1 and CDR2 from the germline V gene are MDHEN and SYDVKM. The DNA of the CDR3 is TGTGCCAGCAGTCCGCCGGGGGCCCCGAACACCGGGGAGCTGTTTTTT. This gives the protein CASSPPGAPNTGELFF.

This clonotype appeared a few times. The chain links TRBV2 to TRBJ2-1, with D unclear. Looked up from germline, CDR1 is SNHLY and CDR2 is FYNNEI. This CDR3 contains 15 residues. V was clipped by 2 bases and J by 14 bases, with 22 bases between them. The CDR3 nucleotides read TGTGCCAGCAGTGAATTGGTTACTGTTATCTTTCGCGAGTTCTTC. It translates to CASSELVTVIFREFF.

The CDR3 protein is CASSWGGNYEQYF. The CDR3 DNA reads as TGTGCCAGCAGCTGGGGCGGGAACTACGAGCAGTACTTC. The rearrangement uses TRBV7-3 and TRBJ2-7, with D possibly TRBD2 on 6 matching bases. CDR1 is SGHTA, CDR2 FQGTGA, per germline. The CDR3 sequence is 13 residues long. The V and J ends lost 4 bases and 3 bases respectively, with 10 bases between them.

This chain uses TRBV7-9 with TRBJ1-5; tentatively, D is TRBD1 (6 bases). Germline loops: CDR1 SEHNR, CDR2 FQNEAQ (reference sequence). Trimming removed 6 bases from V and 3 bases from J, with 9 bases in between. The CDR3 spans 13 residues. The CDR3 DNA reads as TGTGCCAGCAGTACAGGGATCAATCAGCCCCAGCATTTT. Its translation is CASSTGINQPQHF.

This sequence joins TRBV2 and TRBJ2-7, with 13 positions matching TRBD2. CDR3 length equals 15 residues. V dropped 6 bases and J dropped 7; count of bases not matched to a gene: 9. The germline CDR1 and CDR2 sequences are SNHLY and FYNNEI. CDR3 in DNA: TGTGCCAGCAGAATCGGACTAGCGGGAGTGGAGGAGCAGTACTTC. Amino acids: CASRIGLAGVEEQYF.